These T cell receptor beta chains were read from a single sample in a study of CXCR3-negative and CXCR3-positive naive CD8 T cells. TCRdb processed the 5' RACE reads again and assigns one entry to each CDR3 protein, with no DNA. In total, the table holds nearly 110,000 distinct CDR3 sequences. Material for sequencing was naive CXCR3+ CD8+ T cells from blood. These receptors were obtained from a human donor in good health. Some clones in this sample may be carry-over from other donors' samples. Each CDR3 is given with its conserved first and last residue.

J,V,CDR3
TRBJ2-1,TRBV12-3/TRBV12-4,CASSLGDAYNEQFF
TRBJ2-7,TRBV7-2,CASSLRQGAWEQYF
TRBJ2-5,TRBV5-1,CASSYLMSGVGETQYF
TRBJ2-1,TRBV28,CASSPGRRIFF
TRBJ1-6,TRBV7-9,CASSLVGASGDNSPLHF
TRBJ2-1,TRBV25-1,CATRTSGSDEQFF
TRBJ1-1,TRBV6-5,CASSWGQGDTEAFF
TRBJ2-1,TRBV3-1,CASSQVLGQYNEQFF
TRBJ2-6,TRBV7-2,CDSSSRDSFSGANVLTF
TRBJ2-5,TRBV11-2,CASSQGWQDQRETQYF
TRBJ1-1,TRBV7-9,CASSFSETEAFF
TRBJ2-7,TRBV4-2,CASSLTWDSPYEQYF
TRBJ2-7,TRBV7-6,CASSLESGSWYEQYF